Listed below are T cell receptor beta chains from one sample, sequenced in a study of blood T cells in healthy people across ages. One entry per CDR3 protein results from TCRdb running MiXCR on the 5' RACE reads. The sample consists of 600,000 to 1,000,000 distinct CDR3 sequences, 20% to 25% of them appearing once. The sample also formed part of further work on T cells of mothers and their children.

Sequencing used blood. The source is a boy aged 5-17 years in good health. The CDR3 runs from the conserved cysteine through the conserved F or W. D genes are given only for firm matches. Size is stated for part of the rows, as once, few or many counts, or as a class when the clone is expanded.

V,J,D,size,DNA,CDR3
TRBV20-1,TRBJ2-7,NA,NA,TGCAGTGCTTCAGACAGGATCTACGAGCAGTACTTC,CSASDRIYEQYF
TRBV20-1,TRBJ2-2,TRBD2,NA,TGCAGTGGAAGACTAGCGTCCGGGGAGCTGTTTTTT,CSGRLASGELFF
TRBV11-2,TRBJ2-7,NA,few,TGTGCCAGCAGCTTAAGTTCTACTAGTTTTATCGAGCAGTACTTC,CASSLSSTSFIEQYF
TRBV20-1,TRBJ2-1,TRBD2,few,TGCAGTGCTAAGGGGACTAGTGAAAATGGGCAGTTCTTC,CSAKGTSENGQFF
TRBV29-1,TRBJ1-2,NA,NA,TGCAGCGTTGCACGGGTCGTAGGGAACTATGGCTACACCTTC,CSVARVVGNYGYTF
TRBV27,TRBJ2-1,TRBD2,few,TGTGCCAGCCAGACTAGCGGAAACAATGAGCAGTTCTTC,CASQTSGNNEQFF
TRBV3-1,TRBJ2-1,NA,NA,TGTGCCAGCAGCCCTCGTCAGGGGAGGTCCTACAATGAGCAGTTCTTC,CASSPRQGRSYNEQFF
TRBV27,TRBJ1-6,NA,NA,TGTGCCAGCAGTACCAACGACGGACCCAAATCGCCCCTCCACTTT,CASSTNDGPKSPLHF
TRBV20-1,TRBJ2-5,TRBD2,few,TGCAGTGCTAGTTTTTTGGGAGGGGAGTACCAAGAGACCCAGTACTTC,CSASFLGGEYQETQYF
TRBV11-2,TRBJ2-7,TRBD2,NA,TGTGCCAGCAGCCGCCCGGGGGGTAGACCGTACTTC,CASSRPGGRPYF
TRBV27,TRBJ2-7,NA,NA,TGTGCCAGCGGACCCTCCCCCCCCTACGAGCAGTACTTC,CASGPSPPYEQYF
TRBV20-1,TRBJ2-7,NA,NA,TGCAGTGCTAGAGTCATGGAGCGCGAGCAGTACTTC,CSARVMEREQYF
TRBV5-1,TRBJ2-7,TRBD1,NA,TGCGCCAGCAGCTTGGCCCGACAGGGGGTCTCCTACGAGCAGTACTTC,CASSLARQGVSYEQYF
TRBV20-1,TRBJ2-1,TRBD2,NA,TGCAGTGCTACCAGCGGGAGGCTCTCCAATGAGCAGTTCTTC,CSATSGRLSNEQFF
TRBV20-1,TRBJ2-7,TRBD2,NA,TGCAGTGCTAGACCCGGCCAGCGGGGGCCGCACTACGAGCAGTACTTC,CSARPGQRGPHYEQYF
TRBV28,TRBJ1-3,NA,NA,TGTGCCAGCACCGAAGCCCCCGGGGGGCCAGGAAACACCATATATTTT,CASTEAPGGPGNTIYF
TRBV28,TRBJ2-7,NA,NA,TGTGCCAGCGAAACAGGGTCCTACGAGCAGTACTTC,CASETGSYEQYF
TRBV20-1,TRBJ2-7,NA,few,TGCAGTGCTAGACCGGGACTGCCGCTGAGCGAGCAGTACTTC,CSARPGLPLSEQYF
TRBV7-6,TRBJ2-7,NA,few,TGTGCCAGCAGCTTATCCGGACATGCCTACGAGCAGTACTTC,CASSLSGHAYEQYF
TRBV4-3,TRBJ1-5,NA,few,TGCGCCAGCAGCCAAGATAGGCGACAAGGGCGCGATAGCAATCAGCCCCAGCATTTT,CASSQDRRQGRDSNQPQHF
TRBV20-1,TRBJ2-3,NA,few,TGCACACTTTCGCCGGCCACAGATACGCAGTATTTT,CTLSPATDTQYF
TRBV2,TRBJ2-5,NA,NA,TGTGCCAGCAGTGGGAGTGGATCGGAGACCCAGTACTTC,CASSGSGSETQYF
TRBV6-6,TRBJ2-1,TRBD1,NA,TGTGCCACGCACAGGGACAGATCGCACTACAATGAGCAGTTCTTC,CATHRDRSHYNEQFF
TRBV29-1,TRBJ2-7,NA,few,TGCAGCGTCAAGACATCTTCTAGCCGCGAGCAGTACTTC,CSVKTSSSREQYF
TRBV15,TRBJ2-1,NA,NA,TGTGCCACCAGCAGGGCCAAGGGGTTACTAATCTACAATGAGCAGTTCTTC,CATSRAKGLLIYNEQFF
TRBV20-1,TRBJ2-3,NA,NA,TGCAGTGCTAGAAGGCTAGCGGAGGGGGCAGGGCAGTATTTT,CSARRLAEGAGQYF
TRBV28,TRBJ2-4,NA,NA,TGTGCCAGCAGTTTAGACCCCAGAGTCAAAAACATTCAGTACTTC,CASSLDPRVKNIQYF
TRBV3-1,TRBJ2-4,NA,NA,TGTGCCAGCAGCCAAGGAACAGGGCTCCGGGACATTCAGTACTTC,CASSQGTGLRDIQYF
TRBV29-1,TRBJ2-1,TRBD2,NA,TGCAGCGTTGGCAGCGGGGCTTACAATGAGCAGTTCTTC,CSVGSGAYNEQFF
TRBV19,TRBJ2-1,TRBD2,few,TGTGCCAGTAGTACGACAGGTCTAGCGGGGTCTGAGCAGTTCTTC,CASSTTGLAGSEQFF
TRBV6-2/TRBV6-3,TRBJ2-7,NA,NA,TGTGCCAGCAGTTACTTGCACTCCTACGAGCAGTACTTC,CASSYLHSYEQYF
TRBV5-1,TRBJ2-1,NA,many,TGCGCCAGCAGCTTGATGAACAATGAGCAGTTCTTC,CASSLMNNEQFF
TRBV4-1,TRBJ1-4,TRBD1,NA,TGCGCCAGCAGCCAAGAACCGGGACAGGGGGGTGAAAAACTGTTTTTT,CASSQEPGQGGEKLFF
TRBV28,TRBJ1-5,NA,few,TGTGCCAGCAGTCGGTGGACTTACAGTAGCAATCAGCCCCAGCATTTT,CASSRWTYSSNQPQHF
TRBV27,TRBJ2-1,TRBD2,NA,TGTGCCAGCAGTCCCCTTCTTTATGGGGGGACTAGGTCCTACAATGAGCAGTTCTTC,CASSPLLYGGTRSYNEQFF
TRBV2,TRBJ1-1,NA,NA,TGTGCCAGCAGTGAACCAAAGGGCGGGTATGACACTGAAGCTTTCTTT,CASSEPKGGYDTEAFF
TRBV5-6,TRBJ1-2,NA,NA,TGTGCCAGCAGCTTGGGGGAAATAGACTATGGCTACACCTTC,CASSLGEIDYGYTF
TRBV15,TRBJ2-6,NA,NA,TGTGCCACCAGCCCGCCCCCCGGACGGGGGACCAACGTCCTGACTTTC,CATSPPPGRGTNVLTF
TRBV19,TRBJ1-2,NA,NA,TGTGCCAGTACCCAGGACAGCCCCATCTATGGCTACACCTTC,CASTQDSPIYGYTF
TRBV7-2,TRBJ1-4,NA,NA,TGTGCCAGCAGCTTAAACAGCCTAGGGGAAAAACTGTTTTTT,CASSLNSLGEKLFF
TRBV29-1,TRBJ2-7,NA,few,TGCAGCGTTGAATGGGCAGGGTCATCTGCATCCTACGAGCAGTACTTC,CSVEWAGSSASYEQYF
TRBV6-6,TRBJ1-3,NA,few,TGTGCCAGCAGTTCGTGGGACACCATATATTTT,CASSSWDTIYF
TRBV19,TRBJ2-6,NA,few,TGTGCCAGTAGTATCATGGTCGTCGGTTCTGGGGCCAACGTCCTGACTTTC,CASSIMVVGSGANVLTF
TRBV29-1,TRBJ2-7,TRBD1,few,TGCAGCGCAGGGACAGGTCGTTCCGAGCAGTACTTC,CSAGTGRSEQYF
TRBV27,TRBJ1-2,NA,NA,TGTGCCAGCAGTTTATCTAGGCCCCTGGGGTATGGCTACACCTTC,CASSLSRPLGYGYTF
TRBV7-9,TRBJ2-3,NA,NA,TGTGCCAGCAGCTTCGACGGCGTCAGTGGGCAATATTTT,CASSFDGVSGQYF
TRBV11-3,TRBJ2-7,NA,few,TGTGCCAGCAGCGATGGGGCGGGCGGCTACGAGCAGTACTTC,CASSDGAGGYEQYF
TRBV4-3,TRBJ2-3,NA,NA,TGCGCCAGCAGCCAGACAACCGGGACACTCGATCCTAGCACAGATACGCAGTATTTT,CASSQTTGTLDPSTDTQYF
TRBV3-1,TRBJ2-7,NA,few,TGTGCCAGCAGCCTAACCCGGGACTGGATCTCCTACGAGCAGTACTTC,CASSLTRDWISYEQYF
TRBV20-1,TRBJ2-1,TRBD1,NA,TGCAGTGCTCAGACAGGGGACGACTACAATGAGCAGTTCTTC,CSAQTGDDYNEQFF
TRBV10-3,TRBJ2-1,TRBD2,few,TGTGCCACTACTAGCGGTGATTCATTGAATGAGCAGTTCTTC,CATTSGDSLNEQFF
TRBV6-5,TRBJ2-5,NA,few,TGTGCCAGCAGGACTTCCAAGACCCAGTACTTC,CASRTSKTQYF
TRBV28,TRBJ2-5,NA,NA,TGTGCCAGCAGGGGTTCGGTGTTGGAGACCCAGTACTTC,CASRGSVLETQYF
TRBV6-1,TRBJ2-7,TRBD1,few,TGTGCCAGCAGGAGGGACAGGGGGCTCTACGAGCAATACTTC,CASRRDRGLYEQYF
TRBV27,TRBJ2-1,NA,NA,TGTGCCAGCAGTTTAGCCGGACAGGGAGGGTACAATGAGCAGTTCTTC,CASSLAGQGGYNEQFF
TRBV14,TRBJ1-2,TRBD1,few,TGTGCCAGCAGCCAAGCTCCAGGACAGGGGCACGGCTATGGCTACACCTTC,CASSQAPGQGHGYGYTF
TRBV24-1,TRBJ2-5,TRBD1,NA,TGTGCCACCAGTGACCCCGGGACAGGGATAGAGACCCAGTACTTC,CATSDPGTGIETQYF
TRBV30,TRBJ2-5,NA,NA,TGTGCCTGGAGTGTACACGAGACCCAGTACTTC,CAWSVHETQYF